This section outlines one T cell receptor (beta chain) sequence together with its context. This sample was included in a study of blood T cell repertoires in COVID-19. This CDR3 is 16 amino acids long. Germline V gives CDR1 SGHTA, CDR2 FQGNSA. V lost 5 bases and J 2 bases, leaving 15 bases between the germline ends. How the authors handled the data: Estimation of nucleated cell counts relied on the amplification of reference gene primers. Some clones are missing from TCRdb's copy, which holds only in-frame ones; the method was immunoSEQ multiplex PCR. V, J and clone size are taken as reported in that table, and D and trimming were inferred from the DNA itself. The repertoire holds 150,000 or so clones, with approximately 80% as singletons.

The chain recombines TRBV7-2 with TRBJ2-2, with D tentatively TRBD1 (6 bases). The source is a man between 65 and 85 years old who had been exposed to COVID-19. Sample: PBMCs or T cells enriched from blood (not recorded which). This CDR3 reads CASSPAGTPNTGELFF. The CDR3 nucleotides read TGTGCCAGCAGCCCTGCCGGGACACCAAACACCGGGGAGCTGTTTTTT.